This T cell receptor (beta chain) was documented in a study of shared clonotypes between healthy human individuals. Study results and limitations: Only blood was sampled; tissue repertoires likely differ.

Original processing notes: From ImmunoSEQ came sequences covering only the junction and carrying no quality scores, so filtering differed. Profiling relied on immunoSEQ multiplex PCR, and the TCRdb table lists in-frame clones only, not all of them. V and J calls and clone size are copied from that table; D and trimming were computed from the DNA. The table includes millions of clones, 90% to 95% detected once. Germline values: CDR1 SGHDT, CDR2 YYEEEE. Trimming left V 0 bases short and J 4 bases short, with 5 bases between. The CDR3 spans 13 residues. Turning to this clone: Antigen unknown.

The sequence derives from a man in his late teens or twenties in good health. The sample taken for sequencing was naive CD4+ T cells sorted from blood. As for subset: CD45RA+ positively selected. This chain connects TRBV5-6 to TRBJ1-3, with unresolved D. The CDR3 DNA sequence: TGTGCCAGCAGCTTGGCCAAGGGAAACACCATATATTTT. Translation gives CASSLAKGNTIYF.